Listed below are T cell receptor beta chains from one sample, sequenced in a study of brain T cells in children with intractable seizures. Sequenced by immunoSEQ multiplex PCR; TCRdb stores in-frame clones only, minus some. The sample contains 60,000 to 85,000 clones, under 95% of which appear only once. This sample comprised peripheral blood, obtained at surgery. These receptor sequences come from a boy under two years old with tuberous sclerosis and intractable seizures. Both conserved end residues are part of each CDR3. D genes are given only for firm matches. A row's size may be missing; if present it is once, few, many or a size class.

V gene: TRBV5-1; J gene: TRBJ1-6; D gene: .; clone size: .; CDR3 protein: CASSFMQSSYNSPLHF; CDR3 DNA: TGCGCCAGCAGCTTTATGCAGAGCTCCTATAATTCACCCCTCCACTTT
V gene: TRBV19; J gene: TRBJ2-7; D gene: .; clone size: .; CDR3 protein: CASSLGGTREQYF; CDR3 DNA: TGTGCCAGTAGCCTCGGAGGGACCCGCGAGCAGTACTTC
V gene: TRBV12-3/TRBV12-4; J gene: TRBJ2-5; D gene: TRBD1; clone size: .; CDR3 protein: CASSRHDRDQYF; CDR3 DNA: TGTGCCAGCAGTCGCCACGACAGGGACCAGTACTTC
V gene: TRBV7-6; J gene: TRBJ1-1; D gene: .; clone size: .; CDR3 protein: CASSWTENTEAFF; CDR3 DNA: TGTGCCAGCAGCTGGACAGAGAACACTGAAGCTTTCTTT
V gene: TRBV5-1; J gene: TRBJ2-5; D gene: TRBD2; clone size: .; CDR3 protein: CASSFGLAGSQTQYF; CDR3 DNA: TGCGCCAGCAGCTTTGGACTAGCGGGTTCTCAGACCCAGTACTTC
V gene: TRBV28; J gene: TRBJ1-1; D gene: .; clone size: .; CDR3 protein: CASSFALNTEAFF; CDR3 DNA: TGTGCCAGCAGTTTTGCCTTGAACACTGAAGCTTTCTTT
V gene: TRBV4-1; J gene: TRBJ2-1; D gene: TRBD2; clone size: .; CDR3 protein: CASSQGLASGGYNEQFF; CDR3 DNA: TGCGCCAGCAGCCAAGGATTGGCTAGCGGGGGTTACAATGAGCAGTTCTTC
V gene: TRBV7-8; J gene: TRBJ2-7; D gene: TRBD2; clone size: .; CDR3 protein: CASSVLAGGLYEQYF; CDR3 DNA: TGTGCCAGCAGCGTACTAGCGGGAGGGCTTTACGAGCAGTACTTC
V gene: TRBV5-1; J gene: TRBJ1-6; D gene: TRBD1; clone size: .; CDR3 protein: CASSLAPPLLGRGRVGSYNSPLHF; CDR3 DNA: TGCGCCAGCAGCTTGGCTCCCCCTCTACTTGGTAGGGGGCGCGTAGGATCCTATAATTCACCCCTCCACTTT
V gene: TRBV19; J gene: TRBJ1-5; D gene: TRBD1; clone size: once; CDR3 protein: CASTTTDRANQPQHF; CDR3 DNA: TGTGCCAGTACGACGACGGACAGGGCAAATCAGCCCCAGCATTTT
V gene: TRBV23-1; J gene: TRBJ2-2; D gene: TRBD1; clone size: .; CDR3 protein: CASSQSGGANTGELFF; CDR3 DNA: TGCGCCAGCAGTCAATCAGGGGGCGCGAACACCGGGGAGCTGTTTTTT
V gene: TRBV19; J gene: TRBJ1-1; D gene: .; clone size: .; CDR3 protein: CASSNGETMGEAFF; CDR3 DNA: TGTGCCAGTAGTAATGGAGAGACTATGGGTGAAGCTTTCTTT
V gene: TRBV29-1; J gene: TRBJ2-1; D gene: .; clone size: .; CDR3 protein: CSASQGQSNEQFF; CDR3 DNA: TGCAGCGCTTCTCAAGGACAGTCCAATGAGCAGTTCTTC
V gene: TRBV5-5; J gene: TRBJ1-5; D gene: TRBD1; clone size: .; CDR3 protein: CASSLQGGNQPQHF; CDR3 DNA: TGTGCCAGCAGCTTACAGGGGGGAAATCAGCCCCAGCATTTT
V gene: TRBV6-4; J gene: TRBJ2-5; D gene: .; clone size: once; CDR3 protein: CASSRDRKTQYF; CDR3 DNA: TGTGCCAGCAGCCGAGACAGGAAGACCCAGTACTTC
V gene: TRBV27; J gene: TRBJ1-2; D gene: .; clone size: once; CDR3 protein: CASSWSGRANYGYTF; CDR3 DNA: TGTGCCAGCAGTTGGTCGGGGCGAGCTAACTATGGCTACACCTTC
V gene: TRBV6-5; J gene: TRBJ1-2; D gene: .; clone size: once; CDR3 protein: CASSPVAGGYTF; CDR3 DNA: TGTGCCAGCAGCCCAGTTGCGGGGGGCTACACCTTC
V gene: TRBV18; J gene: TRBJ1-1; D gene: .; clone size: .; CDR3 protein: CASSPPGPGTEAFF; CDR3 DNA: TGTGCCAGCTCACCCCCGGGCCCGGGGACTGAAGCTTTCTTT
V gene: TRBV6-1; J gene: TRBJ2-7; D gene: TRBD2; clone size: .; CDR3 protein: CASSEARAGGYEQYF; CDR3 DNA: TGTGCCAGCAGTGAAGCTCGAGCGGGGGGCTACGAGCAGTACTTC
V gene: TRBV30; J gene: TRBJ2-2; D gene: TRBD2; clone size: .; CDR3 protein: CAWSPGTINTGELFF; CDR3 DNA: TGTGCCTGGAGTCCCGGGACTATAAACACCGGGGAGCTGTTTTTT
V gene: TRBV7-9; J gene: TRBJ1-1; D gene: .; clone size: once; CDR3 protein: CASSLGPPTEAFF; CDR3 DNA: TGTGCCAGCAGCTTAGGCCCCCCCACTGAAGCTTTCTTT
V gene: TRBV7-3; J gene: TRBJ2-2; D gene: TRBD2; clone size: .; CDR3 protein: CASSSSGNTGELFF; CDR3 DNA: TGTGCCAGCAGCTCGAGCGGGAATACCGGGGAGCTGTTTTTT
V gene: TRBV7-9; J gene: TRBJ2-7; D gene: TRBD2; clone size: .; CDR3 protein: CASSLATSGTPYEQYF; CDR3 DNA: TGTGCCAGCAGCTTAGCCACTAGCGGGACCCCCTACGAGCAGTACTTC
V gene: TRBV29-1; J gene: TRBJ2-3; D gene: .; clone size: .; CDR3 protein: CSVEDRAASSTDTQYF; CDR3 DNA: TGCAGCGTTGAAGATAGGGCGGCTTCTAGCACAGATACGCAGTATTTT
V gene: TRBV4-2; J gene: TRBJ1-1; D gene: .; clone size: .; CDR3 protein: CASSLQGSEAFF; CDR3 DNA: TGTGCCAGCAGCCTACAGGGATCTGAAGCTTTCTTT
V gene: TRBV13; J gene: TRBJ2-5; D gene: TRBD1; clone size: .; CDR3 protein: CASSPGDRGRETQYF; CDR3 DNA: TGTGCCAGCAGCCCGGGCGACAGGGGGCGAGAGACCCAGTACTTC
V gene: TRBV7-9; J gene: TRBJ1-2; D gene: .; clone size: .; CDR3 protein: CASSLTSTGGGGHGYTF; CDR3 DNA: TGTGCCAGCAGCTTAACTTCCACGGGGGGCGGGGGACATGGCTACACCTTC
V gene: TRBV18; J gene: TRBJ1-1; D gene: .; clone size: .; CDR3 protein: CASSPLGTNTEAFF; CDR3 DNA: TGTGCCAGCTCACCACTAGGGACGAACACTGAAGCTTTCTTT
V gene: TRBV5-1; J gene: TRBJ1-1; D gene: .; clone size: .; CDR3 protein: CASSVQGTEAFF; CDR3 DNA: TGCGCCAGCAGCGTACAGGGCACTGAAGCTTTCTTT
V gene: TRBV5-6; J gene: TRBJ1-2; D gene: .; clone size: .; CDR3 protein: CASSLVSGGYTF; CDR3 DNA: TGTGCCAGCAGCTTGGTATCGGGCGGCTACACCTTC
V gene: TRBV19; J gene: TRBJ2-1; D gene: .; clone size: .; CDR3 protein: CASSPRGAGSSYNEQFF; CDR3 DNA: TGTGCCAGTAGCCCCCGGGGTGCGGGCTCCTCCTACAATGAGCAGTTCTTC
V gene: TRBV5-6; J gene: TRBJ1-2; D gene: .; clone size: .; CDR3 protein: CASSSGQSHYGYTF; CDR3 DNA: TGTGCCAGCAGCTCCGGACAGTCTCACTATGGCTACACCTTC
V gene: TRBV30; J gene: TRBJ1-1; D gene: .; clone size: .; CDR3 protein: CALPGTQNTEAFF; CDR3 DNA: TGTGCCTTGCCAGGGACGCAGAACACTGAAGCTTTCTTT
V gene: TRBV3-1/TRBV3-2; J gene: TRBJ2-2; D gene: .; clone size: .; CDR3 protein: CASTTAGELFF; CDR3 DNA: TGTGCCAGCACCACAGCCGGGGAGCTGTTTTTT
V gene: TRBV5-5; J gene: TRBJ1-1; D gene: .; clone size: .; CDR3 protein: CASSSGSTWIGTEAFF; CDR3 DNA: TGTGCCAGCAGCTCCGGGTCTACCTGGATAGGCACTGAAGCTTTCTTT
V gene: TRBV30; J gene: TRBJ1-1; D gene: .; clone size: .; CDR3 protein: CSSWPGAFF; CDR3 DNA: TGTTCCTCGTGGCCAGGAGCTTTCTTT
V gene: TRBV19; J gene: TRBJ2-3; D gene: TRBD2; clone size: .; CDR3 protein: CASRKKGAGGPSTDTQYF; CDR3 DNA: TGTGCCAGTAGGAAAAAAGGAGCGGGGGGGCCTTCAACAGATACGCAGTATTTT
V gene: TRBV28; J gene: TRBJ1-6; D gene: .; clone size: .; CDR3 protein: CASSLMGSPLHF; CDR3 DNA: TGTGCCAGCAGTTTAATGGGTTCACCCCTCCACTTT
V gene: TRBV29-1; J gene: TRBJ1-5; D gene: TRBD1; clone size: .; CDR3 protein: CSVAQGAFQPQHF; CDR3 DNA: TGCAGCGTTGCACAGGGGGCTTTTCAGCCCCAGCATTTT
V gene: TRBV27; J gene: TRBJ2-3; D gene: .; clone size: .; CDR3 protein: CASSPGGWADTQYF; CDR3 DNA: TGTGCCAGCAGTCCCGGGGGTTGGGCAGATACGCAGTATTTT
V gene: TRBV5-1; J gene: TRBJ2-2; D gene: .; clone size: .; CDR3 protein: CASSLSRDTGELFF; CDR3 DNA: TGCGCCAGCAGCTTAAGCAGGGATACCGGGGAGCTGTTTTTT
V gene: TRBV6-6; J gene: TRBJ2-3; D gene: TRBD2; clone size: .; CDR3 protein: CASSYGTSGGDTQYF; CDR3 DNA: TGTGCCAGCAGTTACGGGACTAGCGGGGGGGATACGCAGTATTTT
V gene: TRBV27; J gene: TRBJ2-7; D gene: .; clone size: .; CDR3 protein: CASSPGTMSSYEQYF; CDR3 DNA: TGTGCCAGCAGCCCCGGGACCATGAGCTCCTACGAGCAGTACTTC
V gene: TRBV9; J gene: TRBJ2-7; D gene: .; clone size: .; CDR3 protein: CASSVAGGNDEQYF; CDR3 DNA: TGTGCCAGCAGCGTAGCCGGGGGAAACGACGAGCAGTACTTC
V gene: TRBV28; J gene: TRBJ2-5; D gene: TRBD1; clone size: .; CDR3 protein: CASGGTGGLTQYF; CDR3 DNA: TGTGCCAGCGGGGGGACAGGGGGCTTGACCCAGTACTTC
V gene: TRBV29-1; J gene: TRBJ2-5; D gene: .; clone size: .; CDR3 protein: CSVVLRSEETQYF; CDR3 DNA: TGCAGCGTTGTTCTCCGGAGCGAAGAGACCCAGTACTTC
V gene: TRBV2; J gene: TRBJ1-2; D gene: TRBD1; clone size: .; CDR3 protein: CASSERGQWYGYTF; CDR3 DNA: TGTGCCAGCAGTGAAAGGGGGCAATGGTATGGCTACACCTTC
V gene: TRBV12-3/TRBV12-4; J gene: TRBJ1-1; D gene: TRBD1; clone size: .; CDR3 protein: CASSRQGRTEAFF; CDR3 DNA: TGTGCCAGCAGTAGACAGGGTCGCACTGAAGCTTTCTTT
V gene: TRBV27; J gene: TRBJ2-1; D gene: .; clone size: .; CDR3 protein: CASSLNPPDEQFF; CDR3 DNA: TGTGCCAGCAGCCTCAATCCTCCCGATGAGCAGTTCTTC
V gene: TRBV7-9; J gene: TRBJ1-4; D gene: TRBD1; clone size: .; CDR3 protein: CASSLRTGELWRNEKLFF; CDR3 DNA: TGTGCCAGCAGCCTCCGGACAGGGGAATTGTGGCGCAATGAAAAACTGTTTTTT
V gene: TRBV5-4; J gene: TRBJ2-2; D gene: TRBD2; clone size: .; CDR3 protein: CASSGREGRYTGELFF; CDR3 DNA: TGTGCCAGCAGCGGGCGGGAGGGCCGATACACCGGGGAGCTGTTTTTT
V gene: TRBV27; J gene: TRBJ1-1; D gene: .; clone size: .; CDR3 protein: CASSFSLLHSMNTEAFF; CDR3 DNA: TGTGCCAGCAGTTTCTCGCTACTACACAGTATGAACACTGAAGCTTTCTTT
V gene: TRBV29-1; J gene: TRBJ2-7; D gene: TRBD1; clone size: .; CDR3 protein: CSVTGQGWSYEQYF; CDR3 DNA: TGCAGCGTTACGGGACAGGGGTGGTCCTACGAGCAGTACTTC
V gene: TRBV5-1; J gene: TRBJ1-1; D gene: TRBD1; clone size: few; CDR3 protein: CASSGEGQGNTEAFF; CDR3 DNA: TGCGCCAGCAGCGGGGAGGGACAGGGGAACACTGAAGCTTTCTTT
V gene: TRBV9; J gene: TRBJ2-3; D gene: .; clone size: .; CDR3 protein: CASSVAALRGSSTDTQYF; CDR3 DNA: TGTGCCAGCAGCGTAGCCGCACTCAGGGGATCTAGCACAGATACGCAGTATTTT
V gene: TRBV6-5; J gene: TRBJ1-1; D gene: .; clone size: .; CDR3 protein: CASSYRSGNTEAFF; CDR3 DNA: TGTGCCAGCAGTTATAGGTCCGGGAACACTGAAGCTTTCTTT
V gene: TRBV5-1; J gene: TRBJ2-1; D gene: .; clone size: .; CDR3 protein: CASSLDPGSDEQFF; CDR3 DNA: TGCGCCAGCAGCTTGGACCCGGGGTCCGATGAGCAGTTCTTC
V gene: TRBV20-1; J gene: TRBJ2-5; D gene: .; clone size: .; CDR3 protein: CSASQETQYF; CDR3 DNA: TGCAGTGCTAGCCAAGAGACCCAGTACTTC
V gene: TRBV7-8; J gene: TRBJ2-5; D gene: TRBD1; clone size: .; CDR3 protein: CASSPGTGGRSETQYF; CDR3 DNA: TGTGCCAGCAGCCCCGGGACAGGGGGTCGAAGTGAGACCCAGTACTTC